This T cell receptor beta chain is from a study of T cells in Graves' hyperthyroidism and ophthalmopathy. Overall study findings and caveats: A model of 13 V-J features distinguished ophthalmopathy from stable hyperthyroidism.

The CDR3 sequence is 15 residues long. From germline, CDR1 is SQVTM and CDR2 ANQGSEA. With V trimmed by 6 bases and J by 2 bases, 9 bases remained unmatched. What was amplified from RNA transcripts were TCR beta CDR3 regions. Researchers ran a first-round RT-PCR on the TCR CDR3 using the HTBI primer set. TCRdb re-analysed the multiplex PCR reads in MiXCR, keeping a single row per CDR3 protein. The sample yields 600,000 or so distinct CDR3 sequences, around 46% seen once. This clonotype was seen ten or more times. What it recognizes is unknown. The chain joins TRBV29-1 to TRBJ1-2, with 10 positions matching TRBD1. Sequenced sample: peripheral blood or thyroid tissue (not recorded which). The TCR originated in a woman aged 18-29 years with Graves' hyperthyroidism. The CDR3: CSVYLTGGGNYGYTF. The CDR3 region has the DNA TGCAGCGTCTATCTGACAGGGGGCGGGAACTATGGCTACACCTTC.